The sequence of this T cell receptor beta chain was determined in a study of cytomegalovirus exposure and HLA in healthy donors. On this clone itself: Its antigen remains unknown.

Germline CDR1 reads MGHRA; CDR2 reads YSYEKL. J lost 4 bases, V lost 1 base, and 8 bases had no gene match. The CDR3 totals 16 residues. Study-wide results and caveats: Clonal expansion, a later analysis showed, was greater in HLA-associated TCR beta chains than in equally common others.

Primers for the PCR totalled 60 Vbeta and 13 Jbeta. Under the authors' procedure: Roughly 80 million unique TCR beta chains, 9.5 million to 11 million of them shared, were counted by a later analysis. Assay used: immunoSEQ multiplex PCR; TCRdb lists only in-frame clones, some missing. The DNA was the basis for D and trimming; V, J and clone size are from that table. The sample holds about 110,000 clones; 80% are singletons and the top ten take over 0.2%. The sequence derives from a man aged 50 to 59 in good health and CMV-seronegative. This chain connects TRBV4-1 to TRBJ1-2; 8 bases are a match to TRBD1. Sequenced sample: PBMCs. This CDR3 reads CASSQGLDRDVYGYTF. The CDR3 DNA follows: TGCGCCAGCAGCCAAGGGCTGGACAGGGACGTCTATGGCTACACCTTC.